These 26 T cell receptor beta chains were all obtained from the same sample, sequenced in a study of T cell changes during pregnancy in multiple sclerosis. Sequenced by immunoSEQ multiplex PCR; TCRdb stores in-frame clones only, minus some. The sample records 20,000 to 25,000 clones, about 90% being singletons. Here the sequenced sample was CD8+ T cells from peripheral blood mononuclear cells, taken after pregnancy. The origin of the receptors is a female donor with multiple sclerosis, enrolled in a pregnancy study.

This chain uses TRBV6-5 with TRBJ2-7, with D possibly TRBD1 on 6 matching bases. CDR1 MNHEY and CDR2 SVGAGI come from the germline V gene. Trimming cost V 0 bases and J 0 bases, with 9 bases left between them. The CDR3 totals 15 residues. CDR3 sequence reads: CASSYSGGDSYEQYF. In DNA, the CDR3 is TGTGCCAGCAGTTACTCAGGGGGAGACTCCTACGAGCAGTACTTC.

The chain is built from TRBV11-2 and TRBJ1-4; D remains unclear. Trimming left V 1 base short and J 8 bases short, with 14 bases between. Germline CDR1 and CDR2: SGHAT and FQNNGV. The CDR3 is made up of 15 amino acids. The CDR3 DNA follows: TGTGCCAGCAGCTTAGTTTTGGGAGACGACGAAAAACTGTTTTTT. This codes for CASSLVLGDDEKLFF.

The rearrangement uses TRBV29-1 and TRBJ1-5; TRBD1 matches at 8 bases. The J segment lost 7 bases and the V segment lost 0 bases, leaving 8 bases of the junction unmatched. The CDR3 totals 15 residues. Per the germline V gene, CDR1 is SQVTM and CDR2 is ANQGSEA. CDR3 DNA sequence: TGCAGCGTTGAAGATCTGCAGGGGGCAGGGCAGCCCCAGCATTTT. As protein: CSVEDLQGAGQPQHF. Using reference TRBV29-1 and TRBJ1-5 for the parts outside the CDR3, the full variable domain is SAVISQKPSRDICQRGTSLTIQCQVDSQVTMMFWYRQQPGQSLTLIATANQGSEATYESGFVIDKFPISRPNLTFSTLTVSNMSPEDSSIYLCSVEDLQGAGQPQHFGDGTRLSIL.

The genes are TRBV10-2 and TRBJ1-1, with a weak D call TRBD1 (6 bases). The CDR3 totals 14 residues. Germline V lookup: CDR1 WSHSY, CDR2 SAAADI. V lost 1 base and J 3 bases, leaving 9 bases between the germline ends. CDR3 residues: CASSEFPGDTEAFF. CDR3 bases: TGCGCCAGCAGTGAGTTCCCAGGGGACACTGAAGCTTTCTTT.

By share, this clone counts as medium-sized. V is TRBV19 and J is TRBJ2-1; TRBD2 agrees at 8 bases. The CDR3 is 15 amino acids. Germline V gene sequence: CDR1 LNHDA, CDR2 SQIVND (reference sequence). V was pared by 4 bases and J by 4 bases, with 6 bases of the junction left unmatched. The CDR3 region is CASSTVRGGYNEQFF. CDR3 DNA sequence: TGTGCCAGTAGTACGGTACGCGGGGGGTACAATGAGCAGTTCTTC.

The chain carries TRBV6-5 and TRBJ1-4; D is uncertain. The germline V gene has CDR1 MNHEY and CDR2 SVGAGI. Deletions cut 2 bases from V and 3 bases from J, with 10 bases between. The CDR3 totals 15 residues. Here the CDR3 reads CASSYTGASNEKLFF. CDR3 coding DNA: TGTGCCAGCAGTTACACGGGAGCGTCTAATGAAAAACTGTTTTTT.

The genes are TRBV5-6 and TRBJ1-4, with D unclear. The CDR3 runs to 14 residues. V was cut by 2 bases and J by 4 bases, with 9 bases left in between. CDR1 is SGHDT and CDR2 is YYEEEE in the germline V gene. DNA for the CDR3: TGTGCCAGCAGCTTTTACGGGAGTAATGAAAAACTGTTTTTT. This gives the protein CASSFYGSNEKLFF.

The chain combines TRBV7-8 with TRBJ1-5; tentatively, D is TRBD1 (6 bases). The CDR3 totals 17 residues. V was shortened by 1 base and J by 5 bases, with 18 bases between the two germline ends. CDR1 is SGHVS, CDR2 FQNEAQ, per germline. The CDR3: CASSLGPTGTSHQPQHF. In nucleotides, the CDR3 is TGTGCCAGCAGCTTAGGGCCAACAGGGACTAGTCATCAGCCCCAGCATTTT.

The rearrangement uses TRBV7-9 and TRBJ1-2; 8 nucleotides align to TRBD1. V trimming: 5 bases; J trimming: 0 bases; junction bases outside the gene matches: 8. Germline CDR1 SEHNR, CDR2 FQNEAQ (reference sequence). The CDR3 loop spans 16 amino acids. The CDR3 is CASSTTGDHANYGYTF. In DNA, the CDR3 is TGTGCCAGCAGCACGACAGGGGACCATGCTAACTATGGCTACACCTTC. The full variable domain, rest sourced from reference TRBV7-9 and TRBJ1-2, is DTGVSQNPRHKITKRGQNVTFRCDPISEHNRLYWYRQTLGQGPEFLTYFQNEAQLEKSRLLSDRFSAERPKGSFSTLEIQRTEQGDSAMYLCASSTTGDHANYGYTFGSGTRLTVV.

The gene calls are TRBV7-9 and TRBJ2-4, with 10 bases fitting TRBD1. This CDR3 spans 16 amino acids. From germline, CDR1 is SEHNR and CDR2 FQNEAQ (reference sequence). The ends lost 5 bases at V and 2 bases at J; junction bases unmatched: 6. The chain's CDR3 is CASSKGTGVSKNIQYF. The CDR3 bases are TGTGCCAGCAGCAAAGGGACAGGGGTTTCCAAAAACATTCAGTACTTC.

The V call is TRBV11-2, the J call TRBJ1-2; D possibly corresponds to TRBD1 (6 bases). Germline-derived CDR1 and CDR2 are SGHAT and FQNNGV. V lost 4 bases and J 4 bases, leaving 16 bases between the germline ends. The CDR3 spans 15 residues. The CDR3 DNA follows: TGTGCCAGCAGCTCAGCAACAGGGTCGCGCTATGGCTACACCTTC. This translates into CASSSATGSRYGYTF.

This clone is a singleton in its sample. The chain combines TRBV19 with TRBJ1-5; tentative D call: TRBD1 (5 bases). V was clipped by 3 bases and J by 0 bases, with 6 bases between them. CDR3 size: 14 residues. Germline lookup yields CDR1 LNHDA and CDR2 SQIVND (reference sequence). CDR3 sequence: CASSIRDSNQPQHF. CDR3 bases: TGTGCCAGTAGTATCAGGGATAGCAATCAGCCCCAGCATTTT.

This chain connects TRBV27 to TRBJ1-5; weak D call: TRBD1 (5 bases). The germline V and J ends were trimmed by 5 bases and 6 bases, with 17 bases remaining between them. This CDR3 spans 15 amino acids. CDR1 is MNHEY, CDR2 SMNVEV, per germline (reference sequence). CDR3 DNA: TGTGCCAGCAGTCTTACTGGACACCTTCGTCAGCCCCAGCATTTT. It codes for CASSLTGHLRQPQHF.

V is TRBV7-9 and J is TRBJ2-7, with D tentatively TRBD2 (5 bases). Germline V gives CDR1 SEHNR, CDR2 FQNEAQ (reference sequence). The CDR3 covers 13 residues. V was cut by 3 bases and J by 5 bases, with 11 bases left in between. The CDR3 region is CASSFTGVHEQYF. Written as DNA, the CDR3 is TGTGCCAGCAGCTTCACCGGGGTCCACGAGCAGTACTTC. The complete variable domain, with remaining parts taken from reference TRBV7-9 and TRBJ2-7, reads DTGVSQNPRHKITKRGQNVTFRCDPISEHNRLYWYRQTLGQGPEFLTYFQNEAQLEKSRLLSDRFSAERPKGSFSTLEIQRTEQGDSAMYLCASSFTGVHEQYFGPGTRLTVT.

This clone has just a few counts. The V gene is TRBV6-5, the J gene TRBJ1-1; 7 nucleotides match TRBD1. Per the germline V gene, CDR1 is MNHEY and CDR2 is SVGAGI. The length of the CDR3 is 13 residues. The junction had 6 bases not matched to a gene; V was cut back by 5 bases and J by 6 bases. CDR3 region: CASSLNRGAEAFF. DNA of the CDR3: TGTGCCAGCAGTCTAAACAGGGGCGCTGAAGCTTTCTTT.

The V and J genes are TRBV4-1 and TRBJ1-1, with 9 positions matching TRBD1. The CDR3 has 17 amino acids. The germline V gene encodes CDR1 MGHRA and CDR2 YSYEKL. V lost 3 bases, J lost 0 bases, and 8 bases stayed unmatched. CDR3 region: CASSHVDRGILNTEAFF. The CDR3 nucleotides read TGCGCCAGCAGCCATGTGGACAGGGGAATCCTGAACACTGAAGCTTTCTTT.

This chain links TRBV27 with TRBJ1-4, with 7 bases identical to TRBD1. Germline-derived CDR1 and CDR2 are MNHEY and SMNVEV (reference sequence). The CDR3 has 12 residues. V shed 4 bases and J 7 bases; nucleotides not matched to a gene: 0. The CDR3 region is CASSSGGEKLFF. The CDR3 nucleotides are TGTGCCAGCAGTTCAGGGGGTGAAAAACTGTTTTTT.

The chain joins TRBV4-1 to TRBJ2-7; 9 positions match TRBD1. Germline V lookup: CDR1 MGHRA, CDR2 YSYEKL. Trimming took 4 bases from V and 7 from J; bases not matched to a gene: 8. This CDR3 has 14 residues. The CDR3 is CASSLSGTGNEQYF. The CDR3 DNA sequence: TGCGCCAGCAGCCTCTCGGGGACAGGGAATGAGCAGTACTTC.

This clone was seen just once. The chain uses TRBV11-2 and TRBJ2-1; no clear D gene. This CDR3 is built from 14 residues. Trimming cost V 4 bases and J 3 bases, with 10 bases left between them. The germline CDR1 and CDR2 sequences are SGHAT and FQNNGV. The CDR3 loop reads CASSSYSRYNEQFF. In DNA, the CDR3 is TGTGCCAGCAGCTCCTACTCTCGCTACAATGAGCAGTTCTTC.

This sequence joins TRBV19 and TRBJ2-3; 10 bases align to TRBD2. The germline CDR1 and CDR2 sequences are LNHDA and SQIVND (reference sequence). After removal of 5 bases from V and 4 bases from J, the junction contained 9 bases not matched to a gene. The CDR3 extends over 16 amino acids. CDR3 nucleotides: TGTGCCAGTAGTCCTCTAGCGGGAGAGTGGGCAGATACGCAGTATTTT. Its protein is CASSPLAGEWADTQYF.

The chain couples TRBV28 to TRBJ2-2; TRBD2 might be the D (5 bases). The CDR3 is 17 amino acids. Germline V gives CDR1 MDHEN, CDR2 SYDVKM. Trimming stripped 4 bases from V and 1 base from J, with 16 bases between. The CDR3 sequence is CASSYNPGILNTGELFF. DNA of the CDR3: TGTGCCAGCAGTTATAACCCCGGGATCTTGAACACCGGGGAGCTGTTTTTT.

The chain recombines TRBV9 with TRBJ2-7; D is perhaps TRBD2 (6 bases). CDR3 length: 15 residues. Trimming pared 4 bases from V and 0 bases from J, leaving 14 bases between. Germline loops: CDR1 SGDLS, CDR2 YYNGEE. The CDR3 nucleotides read TGTGCCAGCAGCCCCAGCGGAGGGAGCTCCTACGAGCAGTACTTC. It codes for CASSPSGGSSYEQYF.

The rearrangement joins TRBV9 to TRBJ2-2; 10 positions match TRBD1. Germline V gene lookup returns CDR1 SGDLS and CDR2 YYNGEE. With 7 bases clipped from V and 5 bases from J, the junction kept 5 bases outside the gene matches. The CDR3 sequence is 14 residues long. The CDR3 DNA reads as TGTGCCAGCCGGGGACAGGGGCCAACCGGGGAGCTGTTTTTT. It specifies CASRGQGPTGELFF.

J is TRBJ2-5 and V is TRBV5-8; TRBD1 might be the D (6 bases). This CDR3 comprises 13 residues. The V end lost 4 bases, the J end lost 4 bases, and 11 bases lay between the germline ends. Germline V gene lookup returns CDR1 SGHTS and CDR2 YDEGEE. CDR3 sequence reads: CASSRDNGETQYF. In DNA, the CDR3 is TGTGCCAGCAGCCGGGACAATGGAGAGACCCAGTACTTC.

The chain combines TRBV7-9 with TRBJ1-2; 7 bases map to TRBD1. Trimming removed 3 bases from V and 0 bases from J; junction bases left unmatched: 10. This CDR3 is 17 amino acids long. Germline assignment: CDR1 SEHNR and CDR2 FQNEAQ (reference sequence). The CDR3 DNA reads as TGTGCCAGCAGCTTGCCGGGGACAGCTTCTTCTAACTATGGCTACACCTTC. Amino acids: CASSLPGTASSNYGYTF. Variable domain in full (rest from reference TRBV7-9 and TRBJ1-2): DTGVSQNPRHKITKRGQNVTFRCDPISEHNRLYWYRQTLGQGPEFLTYFQNEAQLEKSRLLSDRFSAERPKGSFSTLEIQRTEQGDSAMYLCASSLPGTASSNYGYTFGSGTRLTVV.

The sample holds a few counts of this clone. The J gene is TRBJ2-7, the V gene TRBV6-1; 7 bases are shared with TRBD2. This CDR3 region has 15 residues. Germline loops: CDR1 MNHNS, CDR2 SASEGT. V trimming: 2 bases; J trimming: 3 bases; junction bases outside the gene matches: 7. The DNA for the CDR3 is TGTGCCAGCAGTGAATTTGGCGGGGGAGTCTACGAGCAGTACTTC. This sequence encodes CASSEFGGGVYEQYF.